Shown below are 30 T cell receptor beta chains from a single sample sequenced in a study of response to subunit inactivated influenza vaccine. TCRdb processed the RT-PCR reads anew with MiXCR; each CDR3 protein has one entry. The sample shows over 150,000 distinct CDR3 sequences, about 11% of them seen only once. Here the sequenced sample was non-naive T cells sorted from PBMCs, taken about 6 weeks after vaccination. Source of these receptors: a man aged 50 or older who received an inactivated influenza vaccine.

V gene TRBV10-3 combines with J gene TRBJ2-7; possible D gene TRBD2, 6 bases. Trimming stripped 0 bases from V and 4 bases from J, with 13 bases between. The CDR3 extends over 15 amino acids. Per the germline V gene, CDR1 is ENHRY and CDR2 is SYGVKD. CDR3 nucleotide sequence: TGTGCCATCAGTGAGTCGACTGCGGGGATGTACGAGCAGTACTTC. Translating gives CAISESTAGMYEQYF.

This clonotype was recorded many times. The chain carries TRBV7-2 and TRBJ2-7, with D unclear. The CDR3 runs to 12 residues. V gave up 4 bases and J gave up 3 bases, with 7 bases separating them. Germline values: CDR1 SGHTA, CDR2 FQGNSA. CDR3: CASSYGRYEQYF. The CDR3 nucleotides are TGTGCCAGCAGCTATGGACGCTACGAGCAGTACTTC.

This clonotype has only a few counts. The gene calls are TRBV5-5 and TRBJ2-7; weak D call: TRBD2 (6 bases). CDR1 is SGHKS and CDR2 is YYEKEE in the germline V gene (reference sequence). Trimming removed 4 bases from V and 3 bases from J, with 20 bases in between. This CDR3 comprises 16 residues. The CDR3 DNA reads as TGTGCCAGCAGCCTGGTCTGGCAAGCGGGCTACTACGAGCAGTACTTC. It is translated as CASSLVWQAGYYEQYF.

Ten or more counts support this clonotype. This rearrangement joins TRBV15 to TRBJ2-7; TRBD2 might be the D (6 bases). Trimming shortened V by 3 bases and J by 4 bases, and 19 bases separated the two germline ends. From germline, CDR1 is LNHNV and CDR2 YYDKDF (reference sequence). CDR3 size: 16 residues. CDR3 in DNA: TGTGCCACCAGCAGGTACGGAGGGAGCGGAGCTTACGAGCAGTACTTC. It translates to CATSRYGGSGAYEQYF.

The chain couples TRBV29-1 to TRBJ2-4, with 10 bases matching TRBD1. Losses at the gene ends were 4 bases for V and 3 bases for J; bases not matched to a gene: 3. Germline loops: CDR1 SQVTM, CDR2 ANQGSEA. CDR3 length: 14 amino acids. The CDR3 is CSVGTGGGKNIQYF. Written as DNA, the CDR3 is TGCAGCGTTGGGACAGGGGGAGGCAAAAACATTCAGTACTTC.

In this sample, this clonotype turned up a few times. The chain uses TRBV7-9 and TRBJ2-5; the match to TRBD2 covers 9 bases. The CDR3 totals 16 residues. Germline trimming cut 6 bases from V and 0 bases from J; bases unmatched to any gene: 8. Germline CDR1 is SEHNR and CDR2 is FQNEAQ (reference sequence). CDR3 DNA: TGTGCCAGCAGACGTAGCGGGGGAATGTACCAAGAGACCCAGTACTTC. Its protein is CASRRSGGMYQETQYF.

This clonotype appeared a few times. This chain links TRBV4-3 with TRBJ2-5; 7 bases map to TRBD2. CDR3 length equals 15 residues. J was trimmed by 9 bases and V by 0 bases; bases with no gene match: 10. The germline CDR1 and CDR2 sequences are LGHNA and YSLEER. CDR3 in DNA: TGCGCCAGCAGCCAAGATCGACAAGCGGGGATCGCCCAGTACTTC. As protein: CASSQDRQAGIAQYF.

This clonotype came up a few times. The V and J genes are TRBV6-2 or TRBV6-3 and TRBJ2-6, with D unresolved. Germline lookup yields CDR1 MNHEY and CDR2 SVGEGT. Trimming removed 4 bases from V and 1 base from J, with 5 bases in between. This CDR3 region has 14 residues. The CDR3 protein is CASSWFSGANVLTF. The CDR3 nucleotides are TGTGCCAGCAGTTGGTTTTCTGGGGCCAACGTCCTGACTTTC.

Here the CDR3 reads CASSLSGVWTDQPQHF. CDR3 DNA sequence: TGTGCCAGCAGTTTATCAGGGGTCTGGACGGATCAGCCCCAGCATTTT. This rearrangement joins TRBV12-3 or TRBV12-4 to TRBJ1-5; perhaps TRBD1 as D (6 bases). V lost 2 bases and J lost 5, with 16 bases in between. The CDR3 spans 16 residues.

This clonotype was seen a few times. The chain links TRBV27 to TRBJ2-1; 8 bases match TRBD2. From germline, CDR1 is MNHEY and CDR2 SMNVEV (reference sequence). The CDR3 length is 17 residues. Germline trimming cut 0 bases from V and 4 bases from J; bases unmatched to any gene: 8. The CDR3 region has the DNA TGTGCCAGCAGTTTATCCGCCTTAGCGGGACTTTACAATGAGCAGTTCTTC. Translation gives CASSLSALAGLYNEQFF.

The rearrangement links TRBV29-1 to TRBJ1-1; D gene ambiguous. Looked up from germline, CDR1 is SQVTM and CDR2 is ANQGSEA. The V end was cut by 4 bases, the J end by 1 base, with 4 bases between. This CDR3 contains 11 residues. CDR3 in amino acids: CSVGWNTEAFF. In nucleotides, the CDR3 is TGCAGCGTTGGTTGGAACACTGAAGCTTTCTTT.

The V call is TRBV7-9, the J call TRBJ2-1; 10 positions match TRBD2. Looked up from germline, CDR1 is SEHNR and CDR2 is FQNEAQ (reference sequence). This CDR3 region has 15 residues. The junction had 5 bases not matched to a gene; V was cut back by 5 bases and J by 4 bases. CDR3 protein: CASSLSGGLYNEQFF. CDR3 bases: TGTGCCAGCAGCCTTAGCGGGGGGTTATACAATGAGCAGTTCTTC.

The rearrangement joins TRBV7-2 to TRBJ1-1; D is unresolved. The germline CDR1 and CDR2 sequences are SGHTA and FQGNSA. Trimming shortened V by 1 base and J by 6 bases, and 15 bases separated the two germline ends. The CDR3 contains 15 residues. This CDR3 is CASSLGLSSGAEAFF. The CDR3 nucleotides are TGTGCCAGCAGCTTAGGATTAAGTAGTGGGGCTGAAGCTTTCTTT.

There are many counts of this clonotype. The chain carries TRBV20-1 and TRBJ2-7, with 8 bases matching TRBD1. The CDR3 has 14 residues. V gave up 6 bases and J gave up 6 bases; unmatched junction bases: 13. Germline CDR1 DFQATT, CDR2 SNEGSKA (reference sequence). CDR3 bases: TGCAGTGCGTGGGGCAGGGGGCGCGTCAGCGAGCAGTACTTC. This encodes CSAWGRGRVSEQYF.

The chain carries TRBV20-1 and TRBJ2-1; TRBD2 aligns across 12 bases. The CDR3 sequence is 12 residues long. From germline, CDR1 is DFQATT and CDR2 SNEGSKA (reference sequence). The CDR3 bases are TGCAGCCCCGGCTGGGGACTAGCGGGGCAGTTCTTC. Its protein is CSPGWGLAGQFF.

The chain is built from TRBV27 and TRBJ2-2, with D perhaps matching TRBD2 (6 bases). CDR1 and CDR2 from the germline V gene are MNHEY and SMNVEV (reference sequence). The ends were cut back, 6 bases at V and 2 bases at J, with 13 bases in the middle. CDR3 size: 15 residues. The CDR3 DNA reads TGTGCCAGCAGCCGCCGGGACTCTAACACCGGGGAGCTGTTTTTT. The encoded protein is CASSRRDSNTGELFF.

This clonotype was seen many times. The chain carries TRBV12-3 or TRBV12-4 and TRBJ1-1; D gene unclear. This CDR3 comprises 14 residues. V was trimmed by 1 base and J by 1 base, leaving 7 bases between them. The CDR3, as DNA: TGTGCCAGCAGTTTAGGTTCCGCGAACACTGAAGCTTTCTTT. Amino acids: CASSLGSANTEAFF.

The V gene is TRBV28, the J gene TRBJ1-4, with 8 bases lining up with TRBD1. From germline, CDR1 is MDHEN and CDR2 SYDVKM. The CDR3 has 19 residues. Germline trimming cut 4 bases from V and 4 bases from J; bases unmatched to any gene: 17. The CDR3 sequence: CASSSTGTGLSPFNEKLFF. The CDR3 coding sequence is TGTGCCAGCAGTTCCACCGGGACAGGCCTCTCCCCCTTTAATGAAAAACTGTTTTTT.

This clonotype has at least ten counts. This chain joins TRBV20-1 and TRBJ2-3, with D possibly TRBD1 on 5 matching bases. The CDR3 is 14 amino acids. Germline values: CDR1 DFQATT, CDR2 SNEGSKA (reference sequence). V lost 2 bases to trimming and J lost 6 bases, with 15 bases between them. The CDR3 DNA follows: TGCAGTGCTAGATATTCCAGGGCTCCGGATACGCAGTATTTT. Protein product: CSARYSRAPDTQYF.

The CDR3: CATSRDWGGAPIGNTIYF. The CDR3 bases are TGTGCCACCAGCAGAGATTGGGGGGGCGCGCCGATTGGAAACACCATATATTTT. The V and J genes are TRBV15 and TRBJ1-3; tentative D call: TRBD1 (6 bases). The ends were cut back, 0 bases at V and 3 bases at J, with 18 bases in the middle. Germline loops: CDR1 LNHNV, CDR2 YYDKDF (reference sequence). This CDR3 region has 18 residues. Combining the CDR3 with reference TRBV15 and TRBJ1-3 gives the whole variable domain DAMVIQNPRYQVTQFGKPVTLSCSQTLNHNVMYWYQQKSSQAPKLLFHYYDKDFNNEADTPDNFQSRRPNTSFCFLDIRSPGLGDTAMYLCATSRDWGGAPIGNTIYFGEGSWLTVV.

Comments on this clonotype: The junction departs from germline at one end; a sequencing error may be responsible. V and J are TRBV27 and TRBJ2-2; 11 bases align to TRBD2. The CDR3 is 15 residues long. Germline CDR1 MNHEY, CDR2 SMNVEV (reference sequence). The CDR3 is CASSSHLALAGGLFF. The CDR3 DNA follows: TGTGCCAGCAGTTCGCACCTCGCTCTAGCGGGGGGGCTGTTTTTT.

This clonotype was detected only a few times. The V gene is TRBV5-1, the J gene TRBJ1-2; no firm D call. Per the germline V gene, CDR1 is SGHRS and CDR2 is YFSETQ. The V and J ends lost 0 bases and 4 bases respectively, with 7 bases between them. This CDR3 region has 13 residues. The CDR3 DNA reads TGCGCCAGCAGCTTGGATCTGGTCTATGGCTACACCTTC. Amino acid sequence: CASSLDLVYGYTF.

The genes are TRBV18 and TRBJ2-2; 9 bases are a match to TRBD1. In germline, CDR1 is KGHSH, CDR2 LQKENI. V shed 3 bases and J 4 bases; nucleotides not matched to a gene: 12. The length of the CDR3 is 18 residues. CDR3 nucleotides: TGTGCCAGCTCACCCATCGCCCTAGGACAGGGGACCACCGGGGAGCTGTTTTTT. This sequence encodes CASSPIALGQGTTGELFF.

This clonotype came up a few times. This chain joins TRBV7-9 and TRBJ2-5; the match to TRBD1 covers 9 bases. J lost 4 bases, V lost 3 bases, and 6 bases had no gene match. Germline V gene lookup returns CDR1 SEHNR and CDR2 FQNEAQ (reference sequence). The CDR3 has 15 amino acids. The CDR3 region has the DNA TGTGCCAGCAGCTTCGCACAGGGGGCTGGAGAGACCCAGTACTTC. This encodes CASSFAQGAGETQYF.

The gene calls are TRBV4-2 and TRBJ2-7; D remains unclear. Germline V CDR1 and CDR2: LGHNA, YNFKEQ. V was clipped by 0 bases and J by 0 bases, with 12 bases between them. CDR3 size: 16 residues. The CDR3 region is CASSQDSAKSSYEQYF. In nucleotides, the CDR3 is TGTGCCAGCAGCCAAGATTCCGCGAAAAGCTCCTACGAGCAGTACTTC.

The chain links TRBV3-1 to TRBJ2-4; possibly TRBD2 for D (6 bases). This CDR3 contains 13 residues. Per the germline V gene, CDR1 is LGHDT and CDR2 is YNNKEL (reference sequence). The V end lost 1 base, the J end lost 11 bases, and 12 bases lay between the germline ends. The CDR3 loop reads CASSQGTTNVQYF. The DNA for the CDR3 is TGTGCCAGCAGCCAAGGGACTACCAACGTTCAGTACTTC.

This clonotype came up a few times. The chain uses TRBV7-6 and TRBJ2-7; 11 nucleotides match TRBD1. CDR3 length equals 15 residues. In germline, CDR1 is SGHVS, CDR2 FNYEAQ. V lost 5 bases to trimming and J lost 3 bases; unmatched junction nucleotides: 6. The DNA of the CDR3 is TGTGCCAGCAGCCCCCGGGGGACAGGGGGCTACGAGCAGTACTTC. Its translation is CASSPRGTGGYEQYF.

This clonotype turned up a few times. The CDR3 coding sequence is TGTGCCAGCAGCGATATTACTAGCACAGATACGCAGTATTTT. This encodes CASSDITSTDTQYF. The rearrangement uses TRBV2 and TRBJ2-3; D is uncertain. CDR3 length: 14 residues. CDR1 and CDR2 (germline): SNHLY, FYNNEI. V was trimmed by 6 bases and J by 0 bases, leaving 10 bases between them.

This clonotype was detected many times. The gene calls are TRBV6-5 and TRBJ1-4, with D hard to call. The CDR3 loop spans 13 amino acids. Deletions cut 1 base from V and 8 bases from J, with 8 bases between. The germline V gene has CDR1 MNHEY and CDR2 SVGAGI. The CDR3 DNA sequence: TGTGCCAGCAGTTACTACCAAGGGGAAAAACTGTTTTTT. This codes for CASSYYQGEKLFF.

In this sample, this clonotype turned up many times. This chain links TRBV4-3 with TRBJ2-7; perhaps TRBD1 as D (6 bases). Germline V CDR1 and CDR2: LGHNA, YSLEER. The CDR3 loop spans 13 amino acids. V lost 0 bases to trimming and J lost 6 bases, with 9 bases between them. CDR3 DNA: TGCGCCAGCAGCCAAGAGTACAGGGCCGAGCAGTACTTC. Amino acids: CASSQEYRAEQYF.